This TCR beta chain was sequenced in a study of identical twins. Comments on this clonotype: Its specificity is not known.

The germline gives CDR1 SEHNR, CDR2 FQNEAQ (reference sequence). Trimming took 6 bases from V and 6 from J; bases not matched to a gene: 5. The CDR3 has 14 residues. Study-level points and caveats: The presence of invariant MAIT and iNKT cells could partly confound analyses of zero-insertion sequences. With beta out-of-frame sequences, excess sharing by twins was weaker. Insertions were fewer in abundant cord blood beta clonotypes, whereas memory repertoires showed none of this pattern. Monozygotic twin pairs showed more out-of-frame TCR alpha sharing than models estimated.

TCRdb re-called the 5' RACE reads with MiXCR, one entry per CDR3 protein. The data hold 250,000 or so distinct CDR3 sequences, with about 8.5% observed a single time. These sequences were also reported in another study, on yellow fever vaccine responses in identical twins.

V gene TRBV7-9 combines with J gene TRBJ2-1; the match to TRBD1 covers 10 bases. The TCR was taken from a woman younger than 30 in good health. Sequencing was performed on CD8+ T cells sorted from blood. The CDR3 spells CASSMDRGTNEQFF. The DNA for the CDR3 is TGTGCCAGCAGTATGGACAGGGGGACCAATGAGCAGTTCTTC. Full variable domain (outside the CDR3, taken from reference TRBV7-9 and TRBJ2-1): DTGVSQNPRHKITKRGQNVTFRCDPISEHNRLYWYRQTLGQGPEFLTYFQNEAQLEKSRLLSDRFSAERPKGSFSTLEIQRTEQGDSAMYLCASSMDRGTNEQFFGPGTRLTVL.